This entry lists 10 T cell receptor beta chains sequenced from one sample in a study of T cell responses to AZD1222 COVID-19 vaccine. The method was immunoSEQ multiplex PCR; TCRdb's version includes in-frame clones alone and lacks a portion of them. The data contain about 180,000 clones, 70% to 90% of them seen just once; the ten biggest clones take up more than 0.4%. Sequenced material: peripheral blood, taken on day 0 of AZD1222 vaccination. The receptors stem from an adult in good health.

The chain has TRBV18 and TRBJ1-3; D uncertain. This CDR3 region has 15 residues. The germline V gene has CDR1 KGHSH and CDR2 LQKENI. V dropped 8 bases and J dropped 1 base, with 15 bases sitting between them. In DNA, the CDR3 is TGTGCCAGCGGGGAATCGAGGGCTTCTGGAAACACCATATATTTT. Its protein is CASGESRASGNTIYF.

This rearrangement joins TRBV9 to TRBJ2-5, with D tentatively TRBD2 (6 bases). Trimming took 0 bases from V and 1 from J, leaving 10 bases between them. This CDR3 contains 15 residues. Germline V gene data show CDR1 as SGDLS and CDR2 as YYNGEE. In DNA form, the CDR3 reads TGTGCCAGCAGCGTAGGGGGCGGGGTCCAAGAGACCCAGTACTTC. Its translation: CASSVGGGVQETQYF.

The chain has TRBV4-3 and TRBJ2-7; D might be TRBD1 (6 bases). CDR3 size: 16 residues. V was pared by 0 bases and J by 2 bases, with 14 bases between. The germline gives CDR1 LGHNA, CDR2 YSLEER. CDR3 sequence (DNA): TGCGCCAGCAGCCAAGATTCCCAGGGGTCCCCCTACGAGCAGTACTTC. Its translation: CASSQDSQGSPYEQYF.

J is TRBJ2-1 and V is TRBV18; TRBD2 aligns across 7 bases. This CDR3 comprises 15 residues. CDR1 and CDR2 from the germline V gene are KGHSH and LQKENI. V shed 3 bases, J shed 7 bases, and the junction held 9 bases outside the gene matches. CDR3 coding DNA: TGTGCCAGCTCACCGTCTGGACTAGGTGATAATGAGCAGTTCTTC. It is translated as CASSPSGLGDNEQFF. Full variable domain (remainder filled in from reference TRBV18 and TRBJ2-1): NAGVMQNPRHLVRRRGQEARLRCSPMKGHSHVYWYRQLPEEGLKFMVYLQKENIIDESGMPKERFSAEFPKEGPSILRIQQVVRGDSAAYFCASSPSGLGDNEQFFGPGTRLTVL.

This clone was counted a few times. V and J are TRBV28 and TRBJ1-1; no reliable D call. Per the germline V gene, CDR1 is MDHEN and CDR2 is SYDVKM. This CDR3 is 13 amino acids long. Trimming removed 4 bases at V and 4 bases at J, with 10 bases between. The CDR3 DNA follows: TGTGCCAGCAGTTCTCACACCTTCACTGAAGCTTTCTTT. As protein: CASSSHTFTEAFF.

This clone is a singleton in its sample. This chain joins TRBV28 and TRBJ1-2; D perhaps matches TRBD1 (6 bases). Trimming took 4 bases from V and 2 from J, leaving 11 bases between them. The germline V gene encodes CDR1 MDHEN and CDR2 SYDVKM. The CDR3 consists of 14 residues. CDR3 sequence: CASSSEQGNYGYTF. The CDR3 DNA sequence: TGTGCCAGCAGTTCCGAACAGGGAAACTATGGCTACACCTTC.

The V and J genes are TRBV4-1 and TRBJ2-1; D not certain. CDR1 MGHRA and CDR2 YSYEKL come from the germline V gene. V was shortened by 4 bases and J by 0 bases, with 13 bases between the two germline ends. The CDR3 spans 16 residues. In nucleotides, the CDR3 is TGCGCCAGCAGCCTGACGGGCAGCAGCTCCTACAATGAGCAGTTCTTC. The encoded protein is CASSLTGSSSYNEQFF.

V gene TRBV28 combines with J gene TRBJ1-2; D ambiguous. The CDR3 covers 12 residues. The germline V gene encodes CDR1 MDHEN and CDR2 SYDVKM. Trimming removed 5 bases from V and 7 bases from J, with 11 bases in between. This CDR3 is CASSPPVFGYTF. For the CDR3, the DNA is TGTGCCAGCAGTCCCCCCGTGTTTGGCTACACCTTC.

This chain connects TRBV27 to TRBJ2-7, with D maybe TRBD2 (6 bases). The V gene's germline CDR1 is MNHEY and CDR2 SMNVEV (reference sequence). The CDR3 length is 12 residues. V was cut by 6 bases and J by 10 bases, with 16 bases left in between. The CDR3 reads CASSNGGYPQYF. The CDR3 DNA is TGTGCCAGCAGCAACGGGGGATACCCTCAGTACTTC.

CDR3 nucleotides: TGTGCCAGCAGCTTGTCAGCCTCCCTCCACTTT. This gives the protein CASSLSASLHF. The chain recombines TRBV5-8 with TRBJ1-6; D is undetermined. Trimming took 1 base from V and 14 from J, leaving 7 bases between them. Per the germline V gene, CDR1 is SGHTS and CDR2 is YDEGEE. The CDR3 spans 11 residues.